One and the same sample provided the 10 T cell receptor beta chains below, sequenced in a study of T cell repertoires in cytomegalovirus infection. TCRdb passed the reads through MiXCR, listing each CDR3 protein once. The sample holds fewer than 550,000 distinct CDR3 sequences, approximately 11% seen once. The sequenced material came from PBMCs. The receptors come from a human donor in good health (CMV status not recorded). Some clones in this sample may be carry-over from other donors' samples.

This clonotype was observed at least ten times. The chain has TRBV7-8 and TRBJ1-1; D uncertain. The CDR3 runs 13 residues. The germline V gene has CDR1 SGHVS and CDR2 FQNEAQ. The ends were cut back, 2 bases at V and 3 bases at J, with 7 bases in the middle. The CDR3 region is CASSLTGYTEAFF. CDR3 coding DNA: TGTGCCAGCAGCTTAACCGGTTACACTGAAGCTTTCTTT.

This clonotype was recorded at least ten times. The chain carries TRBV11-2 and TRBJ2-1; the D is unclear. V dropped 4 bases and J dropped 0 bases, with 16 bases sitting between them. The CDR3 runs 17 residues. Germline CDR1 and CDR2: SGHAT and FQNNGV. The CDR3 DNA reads TGTGCCAGCAGCTCCCCTCGAGTATCCAGCTCCTACAATGAGCAGTTCTTC. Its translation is CASSSPRVSSSYNEQFF. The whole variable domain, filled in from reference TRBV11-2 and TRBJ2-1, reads EAGVAQSPRYKIIEKRQSVAFWCNPISGHATLYWYQQILGQGPKLLIQFQNNGVVDDSQLPKDRFSAERLKGVDSTLKIQPAKLEDSAVYLCASSSPRVSSSYNEQFFGPGTRLTVL.

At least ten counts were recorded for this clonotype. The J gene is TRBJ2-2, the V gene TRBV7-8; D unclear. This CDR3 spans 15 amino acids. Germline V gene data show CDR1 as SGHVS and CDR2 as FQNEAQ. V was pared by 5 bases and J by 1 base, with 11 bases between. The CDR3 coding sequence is TGTGCCAGCAGCCCCCTCGGCGGGAACACCGGGGAGCTGTTTTTT. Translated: CASSPLGGNTGELFF.

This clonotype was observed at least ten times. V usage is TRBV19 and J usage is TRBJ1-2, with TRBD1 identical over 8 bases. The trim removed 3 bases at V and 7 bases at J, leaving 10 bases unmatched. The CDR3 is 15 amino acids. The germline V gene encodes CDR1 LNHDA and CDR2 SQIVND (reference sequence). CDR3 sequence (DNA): TGTGCCAGTAGTATGCTCGACAGGGGATCGGTTGGCTACACCTTC. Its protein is CASSMLDRGSVGYTF.

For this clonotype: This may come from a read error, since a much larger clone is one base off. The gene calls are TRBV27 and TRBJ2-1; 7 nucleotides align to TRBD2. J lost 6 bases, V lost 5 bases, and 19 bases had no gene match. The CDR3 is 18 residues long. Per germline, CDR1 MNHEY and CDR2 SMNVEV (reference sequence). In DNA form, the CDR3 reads TGTGCCAGCAGTAATTTGCGAGAACGCGGGGGTCGGGGCAATGAGCAGTTCTTC. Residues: CASSNLRERGGRGNEQFF.

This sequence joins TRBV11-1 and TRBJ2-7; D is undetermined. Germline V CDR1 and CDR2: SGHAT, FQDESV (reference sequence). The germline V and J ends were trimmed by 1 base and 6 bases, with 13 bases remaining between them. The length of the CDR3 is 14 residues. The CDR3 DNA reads TGTGCCAGCAGCTTAGGAGGCTTGTACTCCGAGCAGTACTTC. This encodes CASSLGGLYSEQYF. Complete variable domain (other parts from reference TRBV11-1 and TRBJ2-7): EAEVAQSPRYKITEKSQAVAFWCDPISGHATLYWYRQILGQGPELLVQFQDESVVDDSQLPKDRFSAERLKGVDSTLKIQPAELGDSAMYLCASSLGGLYSEQYFGPGTRLTVT.

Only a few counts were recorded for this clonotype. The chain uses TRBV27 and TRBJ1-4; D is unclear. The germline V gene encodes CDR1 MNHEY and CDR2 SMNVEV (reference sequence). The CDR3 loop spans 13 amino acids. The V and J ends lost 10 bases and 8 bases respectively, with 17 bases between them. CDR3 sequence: CATMDGLGEKLFF. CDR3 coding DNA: TGTGCCACCATGGACGGCCTAGGAGAAAAACTGTTTTTT.

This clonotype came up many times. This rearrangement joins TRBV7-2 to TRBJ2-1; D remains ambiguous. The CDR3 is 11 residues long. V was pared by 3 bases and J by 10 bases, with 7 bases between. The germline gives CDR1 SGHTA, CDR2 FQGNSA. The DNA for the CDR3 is TGTGCCAGCAGCTTGACCTTGGAGCAGTTCTTC. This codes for CASSLTLEQFF.

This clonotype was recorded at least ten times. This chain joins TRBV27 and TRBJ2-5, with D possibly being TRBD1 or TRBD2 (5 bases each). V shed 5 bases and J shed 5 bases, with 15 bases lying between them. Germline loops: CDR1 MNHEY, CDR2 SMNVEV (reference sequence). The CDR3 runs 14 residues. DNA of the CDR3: TGTGCCAGCAGTCTCTCGGGCGAGGGGGAGACCCAGTACTTC. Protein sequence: CASSLSGEGETQYF.

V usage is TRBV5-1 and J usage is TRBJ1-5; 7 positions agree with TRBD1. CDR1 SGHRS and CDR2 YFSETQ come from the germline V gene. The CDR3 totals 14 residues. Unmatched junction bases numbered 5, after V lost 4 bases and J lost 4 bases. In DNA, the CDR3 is TGCGCCAGCAGCGCGGGACAGCCTAATCAGCCCCAGCATTTT. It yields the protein CASSAGQPNQPQHF.